A selection of T cell receptor beta chains follows, all from one sample in a study of blood T cell repertoires in COVID-19. Sequencing used immunoSEQ multiplex PCR; TCRdb keeps in-frame clones, though not all of them. The table lists approximately 110,000 clones, 80% to 90% of them singletons. Specimen: peripheral blood. These receptors all come from a human donor in a cohort sampled during active COVID-19. The CDR3 runs from the conserved cysteine through the conserved F or W. Fields, in order: V gene, J gene, clone size, D gene, CDR3 protein, CDR3 DNA. The D gene is left open where the match is weak. The listing skips clone size in some rows; elsewhere it reads once, few, many or a size class.

TRBV19	TRBJ2-7	-	-	CASTERSGYEQYF	TGTGCCAGTACTGAGCGCTCGGGCTACGAGCAGTACTTC
TRBV2	TRBJ2-7	-	TRBD1	CASNQRDRYYEQYF	TGTGCCAGCAACCAAAGGGACAGATACTACGAGCAGTACTTC
TRBV27	TRBJ1-4	-	-	CASSRSSRAHEKLFF	TGTGCCAGCAGTCGCTCTAGCCGGGCCCATGAAAAACTGTTTTTT
TRBV6-6	TRBJ2-1	-	TRBD2	CASSYFGGYEQFF	TGTGCCAGCAGTTACTTCGGGGGGTATGAGCAGTTCTTC
TRBV4-2	TRBJ2-5	-	TRBD2	CASSQVAGTSGRAQETQYF	TGTGCCAGCAGCCAAGTAGCCGGGACTAGCGGGAGAGCCCAAGAGACCCAGTACTTC
TRBV29-1	TRBJ2-7	-	-	CSVGFLRGDSEQYF	TGCAGCGTTGGGTTTCTTCGGGGTGATAGCGAACAGTACTTC
TRBV28	TRBJ2-1	-	-	CASSLGSWHNEQFF	TGTGCCAGCAGTTTGGGGAGTTGGCACAATGAGCAGTTCTTC
TRBV29-1	TRBJ2-1	-	-	CSVEAQLGGNEQFF	TGCAGCGTTGAGGCCCAATTGGGGGGAAATGAGCAGTTCTTC
TRBV3-1/TRBV3-2	TRBJ1-3	-	-	CASSPMTAYSGNTIYF	TGTGCCAGCAGCCCTATGACAGCTTACTCTGGAAACACCATATATTTT
TRBV24-1	TRBJ2-5	-	-	CATSDLNEGAETQYF	TGTGCCACCAGTGATTTGAATGAGGGCGCAGAGACCCAGTACTTC
TRBV5-1	TRBJ2-1	once	TRBD2	CASSFGTSGANEQFF	TGCGCCAGCAGCTTCGGGACTAGCGGGGCGAATGAGCAGTTCTTC
TRBV5-6	TRBJ1-3	-	-	CASSPSGGGNTIYF	TGTGCCAGCAGCCCGTCGGGGGGTGGAAACACCATATATTTT
TRBV7-7	TRBJ2-2	once	TRBD2	CASSSGLTSVADTGELFF	TGTGCTAGCAGCTCGGGACTGACTAGCGTGGCAGACACCGGGGAGCTGTTTTTT
TRBV5-6	TRBJ2-7	-	-	CASSYNRRASNPYEQYF	TGTGCCAGCAGCTATAATCGGCGAGCGTCCAACCCCTACGAGCAGTACTTC
TRBV7-9	TRBJ2-7	-	TRBD1	CASSIDRASFAEQYF	TGTGCCAGCAGCATCGACAGGGCCTCCTTCGCCGAGCAGTACTTC
TRBV6-6	TRBJ2-5	-	-	CATSTRAESQYF	TGTGCCACCTCAACTAGGGCCGAGTCCCAGTACTTC
TRBV30	TRBJ1-1	-	TRBD1	CAWSWDRGLPEAFF	TGTGCCTGGAGTTGGGACAGGGGGCTTCCTGAAGCTTTCTTT
TRBV15	TRBJ1-6	-	TRBD1	CATSSRGSTYNSPLHF	TGTGCCACCAGCAGCAGGGGGAGTACCTATAATTCACCCCTCCACTTT
TRBV5-1	TRBJ1-3	-	-	CASNAGSGNTIYF	TGCGCCAGCAACGCGGGCTCTGGAAACACCATATATTTT
TRBV7-9	TRBJ1-2	-	-	CASSLGGRGGGYTF	TGTGCCAGCAGCTTGGGGGGAAGGGGAGGCGGCTACACCTTC
TRBV20-1	TRBJ1-2	-	-	CSARDPGKSPF	TGCAGTGCTAGAGATCCAGGGAAGAGTCCCTTC
TRBV6-5	TRBJ2-5	once	-	CASSHGLTQETQYF	TGTGCCAGCAGCCATGGACTCACCCAAGAGACCCAGTACTTC
TRBV7-3	TRBJ1-1	-	-	CASSLGAGQTEAFF	TGTGCCAGCAGCTTAGGTGCAGGGCAAACTGAAGCTTTCTTT
TRBV18	TRBJ1-3	few	-	CASSGGVTGNTIYF	TGTGCCAGCTCCGGAGGGGTCACTGGAAACACCATATATTTT
TRBV15	TRBJ2-1	-	TRBD2	CATSRDGGAYNEQFF	TGTGCCACCAGCAGAGACGGGGGGGCCTACAATGAGCAGTTCTTC
TRBV30	TRBJ1-5	-	-	CAWSLREGQPQHF	TGTGCCTGGAGTTTGAGGGAAGGGCAGCCCCAGCATTTT
TRBV5-1	TRBJ2-1	-	TRBD2	CASSGDSGSDEQFF	TGCGCCAGCAGTGGGGATAGCGGGAGTGATGAGCAGTTCTTC